Below are 9 T cell receptor beta chains sequenced from a single sample in a study of blood T cell repertoires in COVID-19 (TCRdb year 2020). Library preparation used the immunoSEQ multiplex PCR assay. In its TCRdb copy, this immuneACCESS table keeps in-frame sequences only and misses some clones. Where compared with another copy, unresolved V genes explain less than half of these, and the others have no known cause. Counted in this sample were hundreds of thousands of clones; 85% of them appeared once. The ten largest account for 7.2% of the sample. Sequencing was performed on peripheral blood. The origin of the receptors is a human donor in a cohort sampled during active COVID-19.

The chain has TRBV19 and TRBJ2-1; 10 bases line up with TRBD1. Trimming at V came to 4 bases and at J to 0 bases, leaving 9 bases not matched to a gene. The CDR3 is 18 residues long. Germline lookup yields CDR1 LNHDA and CDR2 SQIVND (reference sequence). CDR3 amino acids: CASSTQGQGRYSYNEQFF. CDR3 in DNA: TGTGCCAGTAGTACCCAGGGACAGGGGAGATACTCCTACAATGAGCAGTTCTTC.

The chain employs TRBV28 and TRBJ2-7; 7 bases match TRBD2. This CDR3 is built from 12 residues. Germline CDR1 is MDHEN and CDR2 is SYDVKM. V shed 3 bases and J 6 bases; nucleotides not matched to a gene: 2. The CDR3 loop reads CASSLGGTEQYF. DNA of the CDR3: TGTGCCAGCAGTTTGGGGGGGACCGAGCAGTACTTC.

This rearrangement joins TRBV2 to TRBJ1-5; maybe TRBD1 (6 bases). This CDR3 has 15 residues. Trimming removed 3 bases at V and 5 bases at J, with 14 bases between. Germline-derived CDR1 and CDR2 are SNHLY and FYNNEI. The CDR3 sequence: CASSDYRTVYQPQHF. As DNA, the CDR3 is TGTGCCAGCAGTGATTACCGGACAGTATATCAGCCCCAGCATTTT.

This clone has a single count. The chain has TRBV7-8 and TRBJ2-1; 9 nucleotides align to TRBD2. Germline CDR1 is SGHVS and CDR2 is FQNEAQ. The CDR3 sequence is 18 residues long. Trimming at V came to 5 bases and at J to 2 bases, leaving 13 bases not matched to a gene. Here the CDR3 reads CASSQDSGGGRPYNEQFF. In DNA, the CDR3 is TGTGCCAGCAGCCAAGATAGCGGGGGAGGAAGGCCCTACAATGAGCAGTTCTTC.

The chain couples TRBV7-9 to TRBJ1-1; D might be TRBD1 (5 bases). CDR1 SEHNR and CDR2 FQNEAQ come from the germline V gene (reference sequence). The ends were cut back, 5 bases at V and 0 bases at J, with 10 bases in the middle. This CDR3 is built from 14 residues. The CDR3 is CASSATAMNTEAFF. The CDR3 DNA reads as TGTGCCAGCAGCGCGACAGCAATGAACACTGAAGCTTTCTTT. Drawing the rest from reference TRBV7-9 and TRBJ1-1, the complete variable domain is DTGVSQNPRHKITKRGQNVTFRCDPISEHNRLYWYRQTLGQGPEFLTYFQNEAQLEKSRLLSDRFSAERPKGSFSTLEIQRTEQGDSAMYLCASSATAMNTEAFFGQGTRLTVV.

A few counts support this clone. The chain combines TRBV5-4 with TRBJ1-6, with 7 nucleotides matching TRBD1. J gave up 8 bases and V 5 bases, and 10 bases lay outside the gene matches. Germline CDR1 SGHNT, CDR2 YYREEE (reference sequence). The CDR3 has 15 residues. DNA for the CDR3: TGTGCCAGCAGGAAGGGCCAGGGGGTTTATTCACCCCTCCACTTT. This codes for CASRKGQGVYSPLHF.

This sequence joins TRBV5-1 and TRBJ2-3, with 8 nucleotides matching TRBD2. This CDR3 comprises 15 residues. The ends lost 3 bases at V and 1 base at J; junction bases unmatched: 4. CDR1 SGHRS and CDR2 YFSETQ come from the germline V gene. The chain's CDR3 is CASSSRAGGTDTQYF. Here the CDR3 DNA reads TGCGCCAGCAGCTCCCGAGCGGGGGGCACAGATACGCAGTATTTT.

The gene calls are TRBV30 and TRBJ1-4; D is possibly TRBD1 (6 bases). The V end was cut by 7 bases, the J end by 4 bases, with 13 bases between. The germline CDR1 and CDR2 sequences are GTSNPN and SVGIG (reference sequence). CDR3 length equals 13 residues. CDR3 sequence: CALNGQYNEKLFF. In DNA, the CDR3 is TGTGCCTTAAACGGACAGTATAATGAAAAACTGTTTTTT.

V is TRBV6-5 and J is TRBJ1-4; tentative D call: TRBD1 (5 bases). CDR1 MNHEY and CDR2 SVGAGI come from the germline V gene. The CDR3 has 15 amino acids. V was shortened by 8 bases and J by 6 bases, with 19 bases between the two germline ends. The DNA of the CDR3 is TGTGCCAGCGGGGGGAAGTACGGAGTGGATGAAAAACTGTTTTTT. This codes for CASGGKYGVDEKLFF.